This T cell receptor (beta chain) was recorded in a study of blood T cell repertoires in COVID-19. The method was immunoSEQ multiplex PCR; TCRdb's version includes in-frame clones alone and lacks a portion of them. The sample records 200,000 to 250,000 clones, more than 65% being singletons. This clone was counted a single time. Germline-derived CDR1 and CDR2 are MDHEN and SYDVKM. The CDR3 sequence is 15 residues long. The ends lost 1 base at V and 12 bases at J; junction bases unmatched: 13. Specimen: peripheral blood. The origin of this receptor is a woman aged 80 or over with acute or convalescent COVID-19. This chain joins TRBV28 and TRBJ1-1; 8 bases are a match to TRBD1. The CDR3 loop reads CASSLSPGQETRTFF. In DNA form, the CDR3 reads TGTGCCAGCAGTTTATCCCCGGGACAGGAGACCCGGACTTTCTTT.